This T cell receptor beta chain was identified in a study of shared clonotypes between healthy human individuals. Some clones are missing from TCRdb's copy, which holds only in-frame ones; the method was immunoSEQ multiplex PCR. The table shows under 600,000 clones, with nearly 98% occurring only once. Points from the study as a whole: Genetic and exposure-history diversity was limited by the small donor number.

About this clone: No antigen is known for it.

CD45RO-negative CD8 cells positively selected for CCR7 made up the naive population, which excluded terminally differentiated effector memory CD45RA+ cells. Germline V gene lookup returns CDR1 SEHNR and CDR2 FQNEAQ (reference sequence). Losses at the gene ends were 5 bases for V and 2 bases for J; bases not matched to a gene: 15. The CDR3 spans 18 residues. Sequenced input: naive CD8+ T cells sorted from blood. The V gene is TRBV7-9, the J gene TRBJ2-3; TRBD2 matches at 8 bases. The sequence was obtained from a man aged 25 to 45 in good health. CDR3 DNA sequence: TGTGCCAGCAGCCACACCTCCATGGAGCGGGAGTCCACAGATACGCAGTATTTT. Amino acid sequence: CASSHTSMERESTDTQYF.